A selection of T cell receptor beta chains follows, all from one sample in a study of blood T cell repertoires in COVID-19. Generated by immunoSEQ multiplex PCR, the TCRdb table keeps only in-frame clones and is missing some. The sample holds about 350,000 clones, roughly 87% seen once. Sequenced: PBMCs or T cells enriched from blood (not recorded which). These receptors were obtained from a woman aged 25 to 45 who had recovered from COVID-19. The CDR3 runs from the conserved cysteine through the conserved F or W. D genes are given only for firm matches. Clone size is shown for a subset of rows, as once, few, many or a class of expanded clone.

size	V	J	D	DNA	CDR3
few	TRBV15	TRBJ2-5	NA	TGTGCCACCAGCGAGCGGGGACAACAAGAGACCCAGTACTTC	CATSERGQQETQYF
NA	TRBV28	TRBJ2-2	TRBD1	TGTGCCAGCAGTTGGACAGGGGGAACCGGGGAGCTGTTTTTT	CASSWTGGTGELFF
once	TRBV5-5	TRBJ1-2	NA	TGTGCCAGCAGCTTGGTGTCCGTCAACTATGGCTACACCTTC	CASSLVSVNYGYTF
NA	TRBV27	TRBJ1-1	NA	TGTGCCAGCTCCTTACAGGGAGGGGAGACTGAAGCTTTCTTT	CASSLQGGETEAFF
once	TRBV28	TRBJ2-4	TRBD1	TGTGCCAGCAGCCCAGGGGGCGCTGAGGTAAACATTCAGTACTTC	CASSPGGAEVNIQYF
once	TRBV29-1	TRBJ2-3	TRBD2	TGCAGCACCACTAGCGGGGGGGAAACAGATACGCAGTATTTT	CSTTSGGETDTQYF
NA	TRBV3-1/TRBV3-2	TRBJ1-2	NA	TGTGCCAGCAGCCAAGATTTAAACAGGGCGCACTATGGCTACACCTTC	CASSQDLNRAHYGYTF
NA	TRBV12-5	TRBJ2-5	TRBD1	TGTGCTAGTGGTTTGGGACAGGGGGGGGAGACCCAGTACTTC	CASGLGQGGETQYF
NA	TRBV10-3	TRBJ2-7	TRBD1	TGTGCCATCAGTGAAATGACAGGGAACGAGCAGTACTTC	CAISEMTGNEQYF
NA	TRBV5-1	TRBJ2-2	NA	TGCGCCAGCAGCCCGAACAGGGGACTAGGGAACACCGGGGAGCTGTTTTTT	CASSPNRGLGNTGELFF
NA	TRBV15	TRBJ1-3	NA	TGTGCCACCAGCAGAGTTCTAGGGGGAACTGGAAACACCATATATTTT	CATSRVLGGTGNTIYF
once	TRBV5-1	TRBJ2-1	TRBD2	TGCGCCAGCAGCTTTATAGCGGGTGACTACAATGAGCAGTTCTTC	CASSFIAGDYNEQFF
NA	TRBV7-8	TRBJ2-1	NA	TGTGCCAGCAGCTTGTTAGCGACGGGCAGCAATGAGCAGTTCTTC	CASSLLATGSNEQFF
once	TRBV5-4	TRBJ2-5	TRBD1	TGTGCCAGCAGCCTCCAGGGGGCTGCAGAGACCCAGTACTTC	CASSLQGAAETQYF
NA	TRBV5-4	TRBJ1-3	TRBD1	TGTGCCAGCAGCCAGGACAGGCCCTCCTCTGGAAACACCATATATTTT	CASSQDRPSSGNTIYF
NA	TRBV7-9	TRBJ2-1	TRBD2	TGTGCCAGCAGCCCACCCTACCGCGGGGGGGACAATGAGCAGTTCTTC	CASSPPYRGGDNEQFF
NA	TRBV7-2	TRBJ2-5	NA	TGTGCCAGCAGCCCGCCCCCTAGAGCAGCGGGCCCTTTCCAAGAGACCCAGTACTTC	CASSPPPRAAGPFQETQYF